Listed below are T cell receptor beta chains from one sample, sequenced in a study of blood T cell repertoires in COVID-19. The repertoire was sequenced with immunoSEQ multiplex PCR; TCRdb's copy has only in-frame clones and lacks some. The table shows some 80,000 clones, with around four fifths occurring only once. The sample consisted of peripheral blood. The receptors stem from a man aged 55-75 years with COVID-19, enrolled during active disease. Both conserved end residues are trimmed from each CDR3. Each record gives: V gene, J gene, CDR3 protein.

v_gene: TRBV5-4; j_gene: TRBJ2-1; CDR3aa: ASSFRLSPGEQF
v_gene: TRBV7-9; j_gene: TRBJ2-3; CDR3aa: ASSIGLATDTQY
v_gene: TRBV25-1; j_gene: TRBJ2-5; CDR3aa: ASSDSRGGSETQY
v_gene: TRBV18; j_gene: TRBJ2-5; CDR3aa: ASSPVPISVTQY
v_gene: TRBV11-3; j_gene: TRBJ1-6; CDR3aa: ASTEQGSAYNSPLH
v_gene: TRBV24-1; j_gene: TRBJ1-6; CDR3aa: ATSLKGGRHNSPLH
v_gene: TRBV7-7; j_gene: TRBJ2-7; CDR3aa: ARRPNGTGAYEQY
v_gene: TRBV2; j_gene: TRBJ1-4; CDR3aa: ASGTRVDEKLF
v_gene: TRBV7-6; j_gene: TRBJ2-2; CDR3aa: ASSLGTGVFTGELF
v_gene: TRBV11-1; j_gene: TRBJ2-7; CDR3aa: ASSFAGNRYEQY
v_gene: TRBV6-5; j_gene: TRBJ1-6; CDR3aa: ASSYDRILGNSPLH
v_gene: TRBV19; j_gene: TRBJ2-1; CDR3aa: ASSRDRVPPV
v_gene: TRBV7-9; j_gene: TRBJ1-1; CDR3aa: ASSLPGTEAF
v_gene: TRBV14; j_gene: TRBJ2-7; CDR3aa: ASSDTRQGGYEQY